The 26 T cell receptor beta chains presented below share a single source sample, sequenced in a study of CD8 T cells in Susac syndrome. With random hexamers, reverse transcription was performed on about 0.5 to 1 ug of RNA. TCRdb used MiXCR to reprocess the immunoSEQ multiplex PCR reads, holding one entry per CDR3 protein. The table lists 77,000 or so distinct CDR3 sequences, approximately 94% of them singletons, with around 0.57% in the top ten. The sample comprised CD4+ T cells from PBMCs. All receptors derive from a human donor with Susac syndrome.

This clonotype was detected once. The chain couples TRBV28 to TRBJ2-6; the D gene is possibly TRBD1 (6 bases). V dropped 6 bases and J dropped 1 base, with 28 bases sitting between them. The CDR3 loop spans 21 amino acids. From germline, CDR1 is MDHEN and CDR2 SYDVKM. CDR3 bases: TGTGCCAGCAGGGGACACGCCAGCGAAGGACCGAGTTTTTCTGGGGCCAACGTCCTGACTTTC. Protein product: CASRGHASEGPSFSGANVLTF.

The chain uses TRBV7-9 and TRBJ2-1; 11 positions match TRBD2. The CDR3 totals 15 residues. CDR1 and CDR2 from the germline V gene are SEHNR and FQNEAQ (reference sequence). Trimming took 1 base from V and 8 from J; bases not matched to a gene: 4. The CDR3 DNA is TGTGCCAGCAGCTTAGGACTAGCGGGGATCGATGAGCAGTTCTTC. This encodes CASSLGLAGIDEQFF.

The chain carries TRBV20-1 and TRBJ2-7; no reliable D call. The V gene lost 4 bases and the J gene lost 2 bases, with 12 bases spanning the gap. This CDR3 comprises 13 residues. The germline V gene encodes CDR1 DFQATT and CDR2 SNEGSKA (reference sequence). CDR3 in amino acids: CSATFPGAYEQYF. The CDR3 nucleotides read TGCAGTGCTACCTTTCCGGGTGCCTACGAGCAGTACTTC.

This CDR3 is CASRRAEQFF. CDR3 nucleotides: TGTGCCAGCAGGAGGGCTGAGCAGTTCTTC. V is TRBV2 and J is TRBJ2-1; a possible D gene is TRBD2 (5 bases). The length of the CDR3 is 10 residues. Germline loops: CDR1 SNHLY, CDR2 FYNNEI. The V and J ends lost 6 bases and 9 bases respectively, with 6 bases between them.

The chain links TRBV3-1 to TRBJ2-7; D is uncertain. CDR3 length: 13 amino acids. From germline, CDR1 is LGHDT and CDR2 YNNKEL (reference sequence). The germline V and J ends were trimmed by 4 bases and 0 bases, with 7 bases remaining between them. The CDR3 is CASSRVASYEQYF. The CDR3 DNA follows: TGTGCCAGCAGCCGGGTAGCCTCCTACGAGCAGTACTTC.

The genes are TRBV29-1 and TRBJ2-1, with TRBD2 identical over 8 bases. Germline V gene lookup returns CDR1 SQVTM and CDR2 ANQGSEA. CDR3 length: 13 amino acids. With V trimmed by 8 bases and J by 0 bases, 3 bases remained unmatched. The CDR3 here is CSCGGSSYNEQFF. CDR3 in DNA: TGCAGCTGCGGGGGGAGCTCCTACAATGAGCAGTTCTTC.

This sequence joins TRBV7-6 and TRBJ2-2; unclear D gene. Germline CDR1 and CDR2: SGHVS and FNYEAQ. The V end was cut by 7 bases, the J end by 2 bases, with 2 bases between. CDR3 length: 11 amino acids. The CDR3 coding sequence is TGTGCCAGCACCAACACCGGGGAGCTGTTTTTT. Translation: CASTNTGELFF.

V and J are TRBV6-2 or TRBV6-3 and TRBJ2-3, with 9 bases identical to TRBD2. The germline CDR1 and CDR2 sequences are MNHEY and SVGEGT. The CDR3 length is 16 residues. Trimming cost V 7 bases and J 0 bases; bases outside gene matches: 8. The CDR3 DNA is TGTGCCAGCACACCTAGCGGGATCACTAGCACAGATACGCAGTATTTT. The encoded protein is CASTPSGITSTDTQYF.

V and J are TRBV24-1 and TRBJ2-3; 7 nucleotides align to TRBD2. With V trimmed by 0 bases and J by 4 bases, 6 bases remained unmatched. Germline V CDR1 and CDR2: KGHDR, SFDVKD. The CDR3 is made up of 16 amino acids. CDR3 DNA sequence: TGTGCCACCAGTGATTTGGGCGGGAGCCGGCCAGATACGCAGTATTTT. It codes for CATSDLGGSRPDTQYF.

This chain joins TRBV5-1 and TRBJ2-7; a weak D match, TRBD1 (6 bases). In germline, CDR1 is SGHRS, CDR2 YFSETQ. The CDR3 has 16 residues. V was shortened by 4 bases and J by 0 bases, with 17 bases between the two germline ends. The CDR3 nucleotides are TGCGCCAGCAGCCCACGAGGACAGTCTTTCTCCTACGAGCAGTACTTC. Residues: CASSPRGQSFSYEQYF.

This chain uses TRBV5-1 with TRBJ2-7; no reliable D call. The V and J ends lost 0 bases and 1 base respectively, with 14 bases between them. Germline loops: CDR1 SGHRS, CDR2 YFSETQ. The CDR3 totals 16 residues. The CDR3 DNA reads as TGCGCCAGCAGCTTGGACCAGGCAGGATCTTCCTACGAGCAGTACTTC. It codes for CASSLDQAGSSYEQYF.

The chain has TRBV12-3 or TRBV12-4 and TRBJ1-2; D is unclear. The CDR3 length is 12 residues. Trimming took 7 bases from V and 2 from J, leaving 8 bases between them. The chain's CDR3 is CASTPENYGYTF. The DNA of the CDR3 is TGTGCCAGCACCCCAGAGAACTATGGCTACACCTTC.

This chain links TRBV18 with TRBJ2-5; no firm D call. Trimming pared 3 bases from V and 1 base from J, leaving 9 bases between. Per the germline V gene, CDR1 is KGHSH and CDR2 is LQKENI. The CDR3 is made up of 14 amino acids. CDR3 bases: TGTGCCAGCTCACCGGCTAGAAGCCAAGAGACCCAGTACTTC. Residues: CASSPARSQETQYF.

The CDR3 is CASSFGGEQYF. In DNA form, the CDR3 reads TGTGCCAGCAGTTTTGGTGGAGAGCAGTACTTC. V gene TRBV2 combines with J gene TRBJ2-7, with unresolved D. The CDR3 covers 11 residues. V was shortened by 5 bases and J by 7 bases, with 9 bases between the two germline ends. Germline CDR1 reads SNHLY; CDR2 reads FYNNEI.

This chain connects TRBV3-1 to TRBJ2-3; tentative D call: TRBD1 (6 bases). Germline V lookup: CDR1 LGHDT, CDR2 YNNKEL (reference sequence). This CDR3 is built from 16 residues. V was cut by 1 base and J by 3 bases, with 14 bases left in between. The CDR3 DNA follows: TGTGCCAGCAGCCAAGGGGACATTATGAAGACAGATACGCAGTATTTT. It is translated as CASSQGDIMKTDTQYF.

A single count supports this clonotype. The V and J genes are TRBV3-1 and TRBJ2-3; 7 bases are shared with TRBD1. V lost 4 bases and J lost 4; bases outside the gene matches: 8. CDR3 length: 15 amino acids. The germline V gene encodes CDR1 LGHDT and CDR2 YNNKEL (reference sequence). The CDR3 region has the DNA TGTGCCAGCAGCCTGACAGGGATGAAGGCAGATACGCAGTATTTT. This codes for CASSLTGMKADTQYF.

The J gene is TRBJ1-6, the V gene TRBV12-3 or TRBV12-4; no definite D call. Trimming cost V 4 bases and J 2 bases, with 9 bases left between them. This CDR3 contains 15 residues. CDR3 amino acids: CASSSQSTYNSPLHF. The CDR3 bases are TGTGCCAGCAGTTCGCAGAGTACCTATAATTCACCCCTCCACTTT.

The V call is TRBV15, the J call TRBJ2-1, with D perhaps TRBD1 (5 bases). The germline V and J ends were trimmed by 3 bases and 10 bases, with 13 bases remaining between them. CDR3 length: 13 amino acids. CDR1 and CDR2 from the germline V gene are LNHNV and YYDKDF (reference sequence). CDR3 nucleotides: TGTGCCACCAGCAGCGAAACAGGAAGAGAGCAGTTCTTC. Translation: CATSSETGREQFF.

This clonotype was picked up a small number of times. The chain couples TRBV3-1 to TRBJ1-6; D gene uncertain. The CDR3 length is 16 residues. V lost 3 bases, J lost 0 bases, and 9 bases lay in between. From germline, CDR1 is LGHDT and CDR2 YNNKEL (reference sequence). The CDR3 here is CASSHYGSSYNSPLHF. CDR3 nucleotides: TGTGCCAGCAGCCATTATGGGAGCTCCTATAATTCACCCCTCCACTTT. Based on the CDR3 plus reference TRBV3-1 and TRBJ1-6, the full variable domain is DTAVSQTPKYLVTQMGNDKSIKCEQNLGHDTMYWYKQDSKKFLKIMFSYNNKELIINETVPNRFSPKSPDKAHLNLHINSLELGDSAVYFCASSHYGSSYNSPLHFGNGTRLTVT.

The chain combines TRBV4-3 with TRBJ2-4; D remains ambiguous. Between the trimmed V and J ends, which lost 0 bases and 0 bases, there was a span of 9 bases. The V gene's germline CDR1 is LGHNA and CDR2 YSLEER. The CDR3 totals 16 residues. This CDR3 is CASSQELHLAKNIQYF. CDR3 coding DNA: TGCGCCAGCAGCCAAGAGTTGCACTTAGCCAAAAACATTCAGTACTTC.

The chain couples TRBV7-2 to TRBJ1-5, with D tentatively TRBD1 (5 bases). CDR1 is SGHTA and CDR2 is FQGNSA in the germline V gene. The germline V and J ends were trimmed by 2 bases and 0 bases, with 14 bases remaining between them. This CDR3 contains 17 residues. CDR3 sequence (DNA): TGTGCCAGCAGCTTAATGTCGACAGAGCTTAGCAATCAGCCCCAGCATTTT. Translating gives CASSLMSTELSNQPQHF.

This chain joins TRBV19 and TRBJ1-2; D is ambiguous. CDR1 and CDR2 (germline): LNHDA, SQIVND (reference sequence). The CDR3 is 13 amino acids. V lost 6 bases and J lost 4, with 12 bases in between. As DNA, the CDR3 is TGTGCCAGTAGCTCTGATCCAAGCTATGGCTACACCTTC. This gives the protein CASSSDPSYGYTF.

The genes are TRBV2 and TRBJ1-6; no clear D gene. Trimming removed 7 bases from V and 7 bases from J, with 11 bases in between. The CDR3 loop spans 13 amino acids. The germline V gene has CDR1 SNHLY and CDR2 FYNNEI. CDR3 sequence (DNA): TGTGCCAGCAAGATAAATTTGAATTCACCCCTCCACTTT. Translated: CASKINLNSPLHF.

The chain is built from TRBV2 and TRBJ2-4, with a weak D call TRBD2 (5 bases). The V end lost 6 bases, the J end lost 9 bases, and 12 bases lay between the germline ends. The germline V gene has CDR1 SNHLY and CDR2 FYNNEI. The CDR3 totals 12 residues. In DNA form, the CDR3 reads TGTGCCAGCAGCTATGACGAGGGCATTCAGTACTTC. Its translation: CASSYDEGIQYF.

This chain's CDR3 is CASSLTLYEQYF. The CDR3 nucleotides are TGTGCCAGCAGCTTAACGCTCTACGAGCAGTACTTC. The chain employs TRBV7-9 and TRBJ2-7; D is unresolved. The CDR3 runs 12 residues. V was trimmed by 2 bases and J by 3 bases, leaving 5 bases between them. Germline CDR1 reads SEHNR; CDR2 reads FQNEAQ (reference sequence).

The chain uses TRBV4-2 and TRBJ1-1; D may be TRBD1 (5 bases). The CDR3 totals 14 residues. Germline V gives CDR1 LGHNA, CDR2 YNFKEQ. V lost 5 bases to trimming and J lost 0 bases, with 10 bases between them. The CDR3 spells CASSIDRLNTEAFF. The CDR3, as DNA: TGTGCCAGCAGCATTGACAGATTGAACACTGAAGCTTTCTTT.